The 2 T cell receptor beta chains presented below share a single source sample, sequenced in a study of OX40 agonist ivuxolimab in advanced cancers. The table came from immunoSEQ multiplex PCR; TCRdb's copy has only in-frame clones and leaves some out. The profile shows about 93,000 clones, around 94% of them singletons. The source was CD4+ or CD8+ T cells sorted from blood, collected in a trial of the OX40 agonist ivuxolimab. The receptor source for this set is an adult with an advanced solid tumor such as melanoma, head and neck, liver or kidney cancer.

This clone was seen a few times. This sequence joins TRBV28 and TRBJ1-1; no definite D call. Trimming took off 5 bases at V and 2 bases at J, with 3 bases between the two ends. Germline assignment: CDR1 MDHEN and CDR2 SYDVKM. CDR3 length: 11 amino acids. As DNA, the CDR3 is TGTGCCAGCAGTGACAACACTGAAGCTTTCTTT. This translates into CASSDNTEAFF.

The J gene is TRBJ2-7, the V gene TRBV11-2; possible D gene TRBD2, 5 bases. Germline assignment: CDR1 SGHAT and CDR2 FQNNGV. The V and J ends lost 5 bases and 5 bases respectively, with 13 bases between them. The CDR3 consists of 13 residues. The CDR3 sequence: CASSPGSGDEQYF. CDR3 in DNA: TGTGCCAGCAGCCCGGGGTCGGGCGACGAGCAGTACTTC.